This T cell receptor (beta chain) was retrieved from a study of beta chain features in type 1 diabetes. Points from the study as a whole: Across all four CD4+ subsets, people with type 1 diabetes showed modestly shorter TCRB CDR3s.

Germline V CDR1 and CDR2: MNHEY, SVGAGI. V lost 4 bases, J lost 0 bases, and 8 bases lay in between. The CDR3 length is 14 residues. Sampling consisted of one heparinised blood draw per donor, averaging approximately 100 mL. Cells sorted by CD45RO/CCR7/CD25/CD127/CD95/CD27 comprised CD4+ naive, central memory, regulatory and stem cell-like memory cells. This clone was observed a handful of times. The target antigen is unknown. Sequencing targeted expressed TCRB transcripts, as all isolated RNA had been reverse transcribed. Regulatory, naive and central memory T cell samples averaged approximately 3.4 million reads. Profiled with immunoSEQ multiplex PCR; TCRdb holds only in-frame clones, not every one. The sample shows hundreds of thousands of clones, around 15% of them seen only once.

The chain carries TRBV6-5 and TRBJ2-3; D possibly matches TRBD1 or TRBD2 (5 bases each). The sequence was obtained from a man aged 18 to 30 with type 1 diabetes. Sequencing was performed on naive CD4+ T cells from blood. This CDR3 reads CASSSGRSTDTQYF. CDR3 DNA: TGTGCCAGCAGTTCGGGGCGGAGCACAGATACGCAGTATTTT.